This TCR beta chain emerged from a study of blood T cell repertoires in COVID-19. The wider study: The United States, Italy and Spain supplied acute and convalescent COVID-19 samples.

Germline CDR1 reads LNHDA; CDR2 reads SQIVND (reference sequence). The CDR3 extends over 18 amino acids. Trimming took off 0 bases at V and 2 bases at J, with 17 bases between the two ends. Clones were read by immunoSEQ multiplex PCR, and TCRdb kept only the in-frame ones, dropping some. Counted here are roughly 140,000 clones, under 85% occurring once; the ten biggest clones make up around 3.4%. The chain recombines TRBV19 with TRBJ1-5; D is perhaps TRBD1 (5 bases). What was sequenced was peripheral blood. The clonotype was recovered from a woman of 80 years or more with acute or convalescent COVID-19. The CDR3 DNA reads TGTGCCAGTAGTATAGATTTGCAGGAGGGGATGGGCAATCAGCCCCAGCATTTT. Protein product: CASSIDLQEGMGNQPQHF.